Presented here are 10 T cell receptor beta chains from one specimen sequenced in a study of regulatory T cells in long-lasting Graves disease. Libraries of TCR beta came from iRepertoire HTBI primers plus Arm-PCR of CDR3 regions. Via MiXCR, TCRdb re-called the multiplex PCR reads, giving one row per CDR3 protein. Altogether 450,000 to 500,000 distinct CDR3 sequences are present, around 15% being singletons, with the ten largest covering 12%. Time point: newly diagnosed GD, antithyroid drugs for less than 3 months. PBMC-derived RNA was used for the TCR library. These records were also assigned to another study, of T cells in Graves' hyperthyroidism and ophthalmopathy.

This specimen was peripheral blood mononuclear cells (PBMCs), taken at new diagnosis, from a patient treated with antithyroid drugs. Receptors originate from a man between 35 and 55 years old with Graves disease.

This clonotype was seen many times. The V gene is TRBV19, the J gene TRBJ1-1, with a weak D call TRBD1 (6 bases). V dropped 6 bases and J dropped 5 bases, with 16 bases sitting between them. Per germline, CDR1 LNHDA and CDR2 SQIVND (reference sequence). This CDR3 contains 14 residues. The CDR3 region has the DNA TGTGCCAGTAGCCCAGGGGCGGTGAGAACTGAAGCTTTCTTT. It is translated as CASSPGAVRTEAFF.

This clonotype was observed at least ten times. The J gene is TRBJ1-1, the V gene TRBV2, with D possibly TRBD1 on 6 matching bases. CDR1 and CDR2 (germline): SNHLY, FYNNEI. The CDR3 runs to 14 residues. V lost 7 bases to trimming and J lost 0 bases, with 12 bases between them. In DNA form, the CDR3 reads TGTGCCAGCACTGAGGGGGGAATGAACACTGAAGCTTTCTTT. Translation: CASTEGGMNTEAFF. The full variable domain, its missing parts supplied by reference TRBV2 and TRBJ1-1, is EPEVTQTPSHQVTQMGQEVILRCVPISNHLYFYWYRQILGQKVEFLVSFYNNEISEKSEIFDDQFSVERPDGSNFTLKIRSTKLEDSAMYFCASTEGGMNTEAFFGQGTRLTVV.

Concerning this clonotype itself: This likely stems from a read error, as it lies one base from a far larger clone. The gene calls are TRBV12-3 or TRBV12-4 and TRBJ2-3; possible D gene TRBD2, 6 bases. The DNA end lines up better with TRBJ2-1; the J call may be wrong. The CDR3 consists of 15 residues. CDR3 coding DNA: TGTGCCAGCAGTCCCGGGACTGTAACCTACAATAAGCAGTTCTTC. Translation: CASSPGTVTYNKQFF.

Only a few counts were recorded for this clonotype. The chain couples TRBV4-2 to TRBJ1-3; no firm D call. The CDR3 runs 15 residues. Germline CDR1 LGHNA, CDR2 YNFKEQ. Trimming removed 0 bases at V and 2 bases at J, with 8 bases between. CDR3 region: CASSQELKAGNTIYF. CDR3 DNA: TGTGCCAGCAGCCAAGAGCTGAAAGCTGGAAACACCATATATTTT.

This chain links TRBV7-9 with TRBJ2-7; weak D call: TRBD1 (5 bases). The CDR3 runs to 16 residues. CDR1 SEHNR and CDR2 FQNEAQ come from the germline V gene (reference sequence). Trimming took off 3 bases at V and 3 bases at J, with 18 bases between the two ends. CDR3 nucleotide sequence: TGTGCCAGCAGCTTCGGTCTTCTTGGGGCTGGCTACGAGCAGTACTTC. It codes for CASSFGLLGAGYEQYF.

The chain links TRBV20-1 to TRBJ2-5; the match to TRBD1 covers 9 bases. This CDR3 spans 15 amino acids. CDR1 and CDR2 from the germline V gene are DFQATT and SNEGSKA (reference sequence). V trimming: 3 bases; J trimming: 3 bases; junction bases outside the gene matches: 8. The CDR3 DNA follows: TGCAGTGCTAGCCATCGGGACAGGGTTAAAGAGACCCAGTACTTC. It codes for CSASHRDRVKETQYF.

In the case of this clonotype: A much larger clone is a single base away; this may be a read error. J is TRBJ2-7 and V is TRBV3-1; possible D gene TRBD2, 5 bases. CDR1 and CDR2 (germline): LGHDT, YNNKEL (reference sequence). V lost 4 bases and J 0 bases, leaving 13 bases between the germline ends. The CDR3 is made up of 15 amino acids. The CDR3 protein is CASSPGERPSYEQYF. The CDR3 nucleotides read TGTGCCAGCAGCCCCGGCGAGCGGCCCTCCTACGAGCAGTACTTC.

This clonotype appeared many times. The DNA for the CDR3 is TGTGCCAGCAGTCCGACGTTCTACGAGCAGTACTTC. Residues: CASSPTFYEQYF. The chain links TRBV28 to TRBJ2-7; D is ambiguous. V lost 5 bases, J lost 3 bases, and 8 bases lay in between. There are 12 residues in the CDR3. Per germline, CDR1 MDHEN and CDR2 SYDVKM.

This clonotype was counted many times. J is TRBJ2-7 and V is TRBV7-8; a possible D gene is TRBD2 (6 bases). The CDR3 is made up of 15 amino acids. The V and J ends lost 2 bases and 0 bases respectively, with 11 bases between them. Germline V CDR1 and CDR2: SGHVS, FQNEAQ. CDR3 amino acids: CASSLRGRSSYEQYF. CDR3 DNA: TGTGCCAGCAGCTTACGTGGGAGGTCCTCCTACGAGCAGTACTTC.

This clonotype was seen more than once but under ten times. The chain couples TRBV9 to TRBJ1-1; the D is unclear. Trimming left V 2 bases short and J 6 bases short, with 11 bases between. The CDR3 extends over 13 amino acids. Germline V gives CDR1 SGDLS, CDR2 YYNGEE. CDR3 bases: TGTGCCAGCAGCGTGGGTCTAGACGCTGAAGCTTTCTTT. It yields the protein CASSVGLDAEAFF. The full variable domain, with the rest looked up from reference TRBV9 and TRBJ1-1, is DSGVTQTPKHLITATGQRVTLRCSPRSGDLSVYWYQQSLDQGLQFLIQYYNGEERAKGNILERFSAQQFPDLHSELNLSSLELGDSALYFCASSVGLDAEAFFGQGTRLTVV.